This is a list of T cell receptor beta chains from one sample in a study of CD8 T cells in ankylosing spondylitis. One entry per CDR3 protein results from TCRdb running MiXCR on the 5' RACE reads. The sample contains roughly 140,000 distinct CDR3 sequences, more than 40% of which appear only once. What was sequenced was synovial fluid, either unsorted or a sorted T cell fraction (not recorded which). These receptors were obtained from a male donor with ankylosing spondylitis. CDR3s include the opening cysteine and the closing phenylalanine or tryptophan. D genes are given only for firm matches. The listing skips clone size in some rows; elsewhere it reads once, few, many or a size class.

DNA: TGTGCCAGCAGTTCCAGCGGGGGCACGGGGCATGAGCAGTTCTTC
CDR3: CASSSSGGTGHEQFF
size: NA
J: TRBJ2-1
D: TRBD2
V: TRBV7-9

DNA: TGCAGTGCTAGTCCTACCCGCGGAGATGGAGAGACCCAGTACTTC
CDR3: CSASPTRGDGETQYF
size: NA
J: TRBJ2-5
D: NA
V: TRBV20-1

DNA: TGTGCCACGAACGGCCTGGCGGATGAAAAACTGTTTTTT
CDR3: CATNGLADEKLFF
size: NA
J: TRBJ1-4
D: NA
V: TRBV25-1

DNA: TGTGCCAGCAGCGTAGAAGGAGGGGTTAACACCGGGGAGCTGTTTTTT
CDR3: CASSVEGGVNTGELFF
size: many
J: TRBJ2-2
D: NA
V: TRBV9

DNA: TGTGCCAGCAGGATACCGACAGGTCTCGGAAACACCATATATTTT
CDR3: CASRIPTGLGNTIYF
size: NA
J: TRBJ1-3
D: NA
V: TRBV12-3/TRBV12-4

DNA: TGCAGTGCTAGGGAAGACAGGGGGGAAAGTTCACCCCTCCACTTT
CDR3: CSAREDRGESSPLHF
size: many
J: TRBJ1-6
D: TRBD1
V: TRBV20-1

DNA: TGTGCCAGCAGCCATTGGAGGGGTAGCGGGCTCTACGAGCAGTACTTC
CDR3: CASSHWRGSGLYEQYF
size: NA
J: TRBJ2-7
D: TRBD2
V: TRBV3-1

DNA: TGTGCCAGCGTCCTTAGACCGGGGGCCAACGTCCTGACTTTC
CDR3: CASVLRPGANVLTF
size: NA
J: TRBJ2-6
D: NA
V: TRBV4-2

DNA: TGCAGTGCTAGTCGGCTAGCGGCCTACAATGAGCAGTTCTTC
CDR3: CSASRLAAYNEQFF
size: few
J: TRBJ2-1
D: TRBD2
V: TRBV20-1

DNA: TGTGCCAGCAGTTCCTACGGGACTTATAATGAGCAGTTCTTC
CDR3: CASSSYGTYNEQFF
size: NA
J: TRBJ2-1
D: NA
V: TRBV12-3/TRBV12-4

DNA: TGTGCCAGCAGCCAAGGGATGGGTAGCAGCGCCGAGCAGTACTTC
CDR3: CASSQGMGSSAEQYF
size: many
J: TRBJ2-7
D: NA
V: TRBV3-1

DNA: TGCGCCAGCAGCTTGGCACCGTACTACGAGCAGTACTTC
CDR3: CASSLAPYYEQYF
size: NA
J: TRBJ2-7
D: NA
V: TRBV5-1

DNA: TGTGCCAGCAGCAAACACCTACCCCCAAACGGCGCTAGGTCTAGGGATGAGCAGTTCTTC
CDR3: CASSKHLPPNGARSRDEQFF
size: NA
J: TRBJ2-1
D: NA
V: TRBV21-1

DNA: TGTGCCAGCAGCTTGTCTGTGACACCCAATCAGCCCCAGCATTTT
CDR3: CASSLSVTPNQPQHF
size: NA
J: TRBJ1-5
D: NA
V: TRBV5-5

DNA: TGTGCCAGCAGAATCCCGGGCCTTAGCTCCTACGAGCAGTACTTC
CDR3: CASRIPGLSSYEQYF
size: NA
J: TRBJ2-7
D: NA
V: TRBV28

DNA: TGCGCCAGCAGCCAAGTGGCGGGAGCCTACGAGCAGTACTTC
CDR3: CASSQVAGAYEQYF
size: NA
J: TRBJ2-7
D: TRBD2
V: TRBV4-1

DNA: TGTGCCACCAGTGGGTCGGTCCGGAGCTCCTACAATGAGCAGTTCTTC
CDR3: CATSGSVRSSYNEQFF
size: NA
J: TRBJ2-1
D: NA
V: TRBV24-1

DNA: TGTGCCAGCACCCTTGGGGGGGACTATGGCTACACCTTC
CDR3: CASTLGGDYGYTF
size: many
J: TRBJ1-2
D: NA
V: TRBV9

DNA: TGTGCCAGCAGTTTATCACCGGGACAGGGACGCAATCAGCCCCAGCATTTT
CDR3: CASSLSPGQGRNQPQHF
size: NA
J: TRBJ1-5
D: TRBD1
V: TRBV12-3/TRBV12-4

DNA: TGCAGTGCAGAGCTAGGAGAGAGAGGTTCGCGGGCTTTCTTT
CDR3: CSAELGERGSRAFF
size: NA
J: TRBJ1-1
D: NA
V: TRBV20-1

DNA: TGTGCCAGCAGTTTAGGTTTCGGGGACAAGGTCTACGAGCAGTACTTC
CDR3: CASSLGFGDKVYEQYF
size: NA
J: TRBJ2-7
D: NA
V: TRBV28

DNA: TGTGCCAGCAGCTTAGTGGAAGAGAACACTGAAGCTTTCTTT
CDR3: CASSLVEENTEAFF
size: NA
J: TRBJ1-1
D: NA
V: TRBV11-3

DNA: TGTGCCAGCAGTTTTTGGGAAACTGATGGCTACACCTTC
CDR3: CASSFWETDGYTF
size: many
J: TRBJ1-2
D: NA
V: TRBV28

DNA: TGTGCCAGCAGTTGGACGTGGACAGGGGATGACTCGAATGAAAAACTGTTTTTT
CDR3: CASSWTWTGDDSNEKLFF
size: few
J: TRBJ1-4
D: TRBD1
V: TRBV27

DNA: TGTGCCAGCAGTTTACAGCGGGAGGGCCCTCGGTTCTTC
CDR3: CASSLQREGPRFF
size: NA
J: TRBJ2-1
D: TRBD2
V: TRBV6-2/TRBV6-3

DNA: TGCAGTGCCATTCAATTGGGGACAAGGCCTTACTATAGCAATCAGCCCCAGCATTTT
CDR3: CSAIQLGTRPYYSNQPQHF
size: NA
J: TRBJ1-5
D: NA
V: TRBV20-1

DNA: TGCGCCAGCAGCCAAGTCGATGCGGGCAGGACTCCCGCCTACGAGCAGTACTTC
CDR3: CASSQVDAGRTPAYEQYF
size: NA
J: TRBJ2-7
D: NA
V: TRBV4-1

DNA: TGTGCCAGCAGCCTCCCAGGACAGGATCCCGGGCAGTTCTTC
CDR3: CASSLPGQDPGQFF
size: NA
J: TRBJ2-1
D: TRBD1
V: TRBV9

DNA: TGTGCCAGCAGCTTAGGGGGACAGGAGAGCTATGGCTACACCTTC
CDR3: CASSLGGQESYGYTF
size: NA
J: TRBJ1-2
D: TRBD1
V: TRBV7-9

DNA: TGCGCCAGCAGCTTGTACGGCGTAGTCTCTGGGGCCAACGTCCTGACTTTC
CDR3: CASSLYGVVSGANVLTF
size: NA
J: TRBJ2-6
D: NA
V: TRBV5-1

DNA: TGTGCCAGCAGCTTAGATGACCCCGGGGAGCTGTTTTTT
CDR3: CASSLDDPGELFF
size: NA
J: TRBJ2-2
D: NA
V: TRBV7-4

DNA: TGTGCCAGCAGCCAAGATTGGCGGGGCGCACCACCCTATGGCTACACCTTC
CDR3: CASSQDWRGAPPYGYTF
size: NA
J: TRBJ1-2
D: NA
V: TRBV3-1

DNA: TGTGCCAGCACTTCCCAAGCAGGGAACACCGGGGAGCTGTTTTTT
CDR3: CASTSQAGNTGELFF
size: many
J: TRBJ2-2
D: NA
V: TRBV2

DNA: TGTGCCAGCAGTTTCCCCTTGACTAGTGTGGGAACGAATGAGCAGTTCTTC
CDR3: CASSFPLTSVGTNEQFF
size: NA
J: TRBJ2-1
D: NA
V: TRBV7-9

DNA: TGTGCCAGCAGCCAATGGGCCAGGGGGCCCTACAATGAGCAGTTCTTC
CDR3: CASSQWARGPYNEQFF
size: few
J: TRBJ2-1
D: TRBD1
V: TRBV3-1

DNA: TGCAGCGTTGTGGGGAGAGCTACTGAAGCTTTCTTT
CDR3: CSVVGRATEAFF
size: NA
J: TRBJ1-1
D: NA
V: TRBV29-1

DNA: TGTGCCAGCAGCCCCGAACCCTTTTGGGGGAGGCGGGACACTGAAGCTTTCTTT
CDR3: CASSPEPFWGRRDTEAFF
size: NA
J: TRBJ1-1
D: NA
V: TRBV12-3/TRBV12-4

DNA: TGTGCCAGCACCCCGGGGGCAAATTCACCCCTCCACTTT
CDR3: CASTPGANSPLHF
size: NA
J: TRBJ1-6
D: NA
V: TRBV7-6

DNA: TGTGCCAGCAGTCCCGACAGGGGTGATGAGGAGCTGTTTTTT
CDR3: CASSPDRGDEELFF
size: NA
J: TRBJ2-2
D: TRBD1
V: TRBV12-3/TRBV12-4

DNA: TGCAGCGTTGAGAGACAGGCCGAGCAGTACTTC
CDR3: CSVERQAEQYF
size: NA
J: TRBJ2-7
D: NA
V: TRBV29-1

DNA: TGTGCCAGCAGTTCCCACCCCCGCTATGGCTACACCTTC
CDR3: CASSSHPRYGYTF
size: once
J: TRBJ1-2
D: NA
V: TRBV12-3/TRBV12-4

DNA: TGTGCCAGCAGCCGACTAGTCTGGGATACGCAGTATTTT
CDR3: CASSRLVWDTQYF
size: NA
J: TRBJ2-3
D: NA
V: TRBV7-3

DNA: TGCAGCGCGAACAGGATTAACTATGGCTACACCTTC
CDR3: CSANRINYGYTF
size: NA
J: TRBJ1-2
D: NA
V: TRBV29-1

DNA: TGTGCCAGCAGCCAAGATGGTGCGGGAGGCCCCACGAAAAACATTCAGTACTTC
CDR3: CASSQDGAGGPTKNIQYF
size: few
J: TRBJ2-4
D: TRBD2
V: TRBV4-2

DNA: TGCGCCAGCAGCCCGCTTATAGACACTGAAGCTTTCTTT
CDR3: CASSPLIDTEAFF
size: many
J: TRBJ1-1
D: NA
V: TRBV5-1

DNA: TGTGCCAGCAGCTCAGTGGAGTTTTCCTATAATTCACCCCTCCACTTT
CDR3: CASSSVEFSYNSPLHF
size: NA
J: TRBJ1-6
D: NA
V: TRBV7-8

DNA: TGTGCCGGGGGCCAGTGGGTCGCCGGGGAGCTGTTTTTT
CDR3: CAGGQWVAGELFF
size: NA
J: TRBJ2-2
D: NA
V: TRBV6-1

DNA: TGCGCCAGCAGCTTCGGGGGCTCGGCTTTCTTT
CDR3: CASSFGGSAFF
size: few
J: TRBJ1-1
D: NA
V: TRBV5-1

DNA: TGTGCCAGCAGTTTTCTAGCGGGATGGGGCGAGCAGTACTTC
CDR3: CASSFLAGWGEQYF
size: NA
J: TRBJ2-7
D: TRBD2
V: TRBV12-3/TRBV12-4

DNA: TGCGCCAGCAGGATAGCGGGGGGCCAGTACAATGAGCAGTTCTTC
CDR3: CASRIAGGQYNEQFF
size: few
J: TRBJ2-1
D: TRBD2
V: TRBV4-1

DNA: TGTGCCAGCAGTGAAGGGGACGGATACACCGGGGAGCTGTTTTTT
CDR3: CASSEGDGYTGELFF
size: few
J: TRBJ2-2
D: NA
V: TRBV2

DNA: TGTGCCAGCAGCCAAGGGACAGGGGTCTATGGCTACACCTTC
CDR3: CASSQGTGVYGYTF
size: NA
J: TRBJ1-2
D: TRBD1
V: TRBV5-5

DNA: TGTGCCAGCTCTCGACAACCCATGAACACTGAAGCTTTCTTT
CDR3: CASSRQPMNTEAFF
size: NA
J: TRBJ1-1
D: NA
V: TRBV18

DNA: TGTGCCAGCACCCAAACTCCGGGGGCCCTCGTAAACACCGGGGAGCTGTTTTTT
CDR3: CASTQTPGALVNTGELFF
size: few
J: TRBJ2-2
D: NA
V: TRBV12-3/TRBV12-4

DNA: TGTGCCACCAAACCCAGGTGGGGGCCGGGTGAAGCTTTCTTT
CDR3: CATKPRWGPGEAFF
size: few
J: TRBJ1-1
D: NA
V: TRBV15

DNA: TGCGCCAGCAGCCAAGATGGGGGCCCAGACCAAGAGACCCAGTACTTC
CDR3: CASSQDGGPDQETQYF
size: few
J: TRBJ2-5
D: NA
V: TRBV4-1

DNA: TGCAGCGTTGAAGGGAGAGGGGAGGGCTACGAGCAGTACTTC
CDR3: CSVEGRGEGYEQYF
size: NA
J: TRBJ2-7
D: TRBD2
V: TRBV29-1

DNA: TGTGCCAGCAGACAGAAGTGGGGCAGTGAAGCTTTCTTT
CDR3: CASRQKWGSEAFF
size: NA
J: TRBJ1-1
D: NA
V: TRBV25-1

DNA: TGTGCCGCCGGGACAGGTGATGATACGCAGTATTTT
CDR3: CAAGTGDDTQYF
size: NA
J: TRBJ2-3
D: TRBD1
V: TRBV7-8